This entry lists 3 T cell receptor beta chains sequenced from one sample in a study of T cell responses to AZD1222 COVID-19 vaccine. TCRdb's copy holds only in-frame clones and misses some; the assay was immunoSEQ multiplex PCR. The sample yields 90,000 to 150,000 clones, about 87% seen once. Sequences were derived from peripheral blood, sampled on day 0 of AZD1222 vaccination. The receptors derive from an adult in good health.

Here the CDR3 DNA reads TGTGCCACCAGTGACACTAACAGAAACAATGAGCAGTTCTTC. Translated, it gives CATSDTNRNNEQFF. The chain recombines TRBV24-1 with TRBJ2-1; D remains ambiguous. Germline V CDR1 and CDR2: KGHDR, SFDVKD. The V gene lost 4 bases and the J gene lost 5 bases, with 11 bases spanning the gap. The CDR3 is 14 residues long.

The chain recombines TRBV9 with TRBJ1-2; 11 positions agree with TRBD1. Germline loops: CDR1 SGDLS, CDR2 YYNGEE. The CDR3 consists of 15 residues. Trimming took 3 bases from V and 4 from J; bases not matched to a gene: 5. CDR3 nucleotides: TGTGCCAGCAGCGCCTTGGGACAGGGGGTCTATGGCTACACCTTC. Its translation is CASSALGQGVYGYTF.

The V call is TRBV6-4, the J call TRBJ1-1, with D uncertain. V was trimmed by 7 bases and J by 0 bases, leaving 24 bases between them. Germline V lookup: CDR1 MRHNA, CDR2 SNTAGT. CDR3 length: 18 amino acids. The CDR3 spells CASTDVVGRRFMNTEAFF. CDR3 bases: TGTGCCAGCACCGACGTGGTAGGCAGACGATTTATGAACACTGAAGCTTTCTTT.